The source of this TCR beta chain is a study of cytomegalovirus exposure and HLA in healthy donors. Method: immunoSEQ multiplex PCR; TCRdb's copy keeps in-frame clones and lacks some. This table has around 190,000 clones, about three quarters appearing once. This clone was picked up a small number of times. V was trimmed by 3 bases and J by 9 bases, leaving 11 bases between them. CDR1 is LNHDA and CDR2 is SQIVND in the germline V gene (reference sequence). CDR3 length: 12 residues. The TCR originated in a woman aged 25 to 39 in good health and CMV-seronegative. This chain joins TRBV19 and TRBJ1-1; weak D call: TRBD1 (5 bases). Sequenced: PBMCs. CDR3 region: CASSIADRKAFF. In nucleotides, the CDR3 is TGTGCCAGTAGTATTGCAGACAGAAAAGCTTTCTTT.